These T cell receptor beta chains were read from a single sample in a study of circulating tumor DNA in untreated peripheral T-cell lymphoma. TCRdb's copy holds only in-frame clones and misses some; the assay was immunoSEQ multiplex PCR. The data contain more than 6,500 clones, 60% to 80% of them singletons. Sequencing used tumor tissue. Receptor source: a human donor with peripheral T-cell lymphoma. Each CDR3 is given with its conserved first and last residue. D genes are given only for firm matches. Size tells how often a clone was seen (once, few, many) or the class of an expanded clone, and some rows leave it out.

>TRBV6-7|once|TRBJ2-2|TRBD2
CASTEGLGYSGELFF
TGTGCCAGCACCGAGGGACTAGGCTACTCCGGGGAGCTGTTTTTT
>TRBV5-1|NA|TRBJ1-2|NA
CASGLALEGYGYTF
TGCGCCAGCGGATTGGCCTTGGAAGGCTATGGCTACACCTTC
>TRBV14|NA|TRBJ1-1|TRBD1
CASSRVTGWNTEAFF
TGTGCCAGCAGCCGGGTGACAGGGTGGAACACTGAAGCTTTCTTT
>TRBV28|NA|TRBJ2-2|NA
CASSLLVFTNTGELFF
TGTGCCAGCAGTTTACTGGTGTTTACGAACACCGGGGAGCTGTTTTTT
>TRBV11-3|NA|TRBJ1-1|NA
CASSSTFRPGSEAFF
TGTGCCAGCAGCTCGACATTTAGACCGGGTTCTGAAGCTTTCTTT
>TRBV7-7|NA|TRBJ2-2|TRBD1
CASSHSGTGGSRELFF
TGTGCCAGCAGCCATTCCGGGACAGGGGGGAGTAGGGAACTGTTTTTT
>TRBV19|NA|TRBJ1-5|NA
CASRRTTGDQPQHF
TGTGCCAGCAGGAGGACTACCGGCGATCAGCCCCAGCATTTT
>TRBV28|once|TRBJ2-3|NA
CASSFSGERPTDTQYF
TGTGCCAGCAGTTTTTCCGGGGAAAGGCCCACAGATACGCAGTATTTT
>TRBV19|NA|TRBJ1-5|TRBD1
CASTQTGGLPQHF
TGTGCCAGTACGCAGACAGGGGGATTGCCCCAGCATTTT
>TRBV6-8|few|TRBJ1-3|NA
CASSYPGAGNTIYF
TGTGCCAGCAGTTACCCGGGGGCTGGAAACACCATATATTTT
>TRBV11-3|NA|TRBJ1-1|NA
CASSLGASVNTEAFF
TGTGCCAGCAGCTTAGGCGCTTCCGTGAACACTGAAGCTTTCTTT
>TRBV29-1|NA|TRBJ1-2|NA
CSVGWLGGSGYTF
TGCAGCGTTGGATGGTTGGGGGGCAGTGGCTACACCTTC
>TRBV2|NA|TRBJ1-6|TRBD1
CASRDRVSPLHF
TGTGCCAGCCGGGACAGGGTTTCACCCCTCCACTTT
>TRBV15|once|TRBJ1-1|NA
CATSRGGTENTEAFF
TGTGCCACCAGCAGAGGAGGGACGGAGAACACTGAAGCTTTCTTT
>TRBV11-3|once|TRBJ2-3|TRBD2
CASSLRASGPLTTDTQYF
TGTGCCAGCAGCTTGCGTGCTAGCGGCCCATTAACCACAGATACGCAGTATTTT
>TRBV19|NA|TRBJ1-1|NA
CASSGAENTEAFF
TGTGCCAGTAGTGGAGCAGAGAACACTGAAGCTTTCTTT
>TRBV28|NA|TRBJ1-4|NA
CASSLTGGDGSNEKLFF
TGTGCCAGCAGTTTAACAGGAGGAGACGGATCTAATGAAAAACTGTTTTTT
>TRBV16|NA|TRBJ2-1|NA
CASSLKEDNEQFF
TGTGCCAGCAGCCTTAAGGAGGACAATGAGCAGTTCTTC
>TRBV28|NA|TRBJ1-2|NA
CASSFYSGPRSGYTF
TGTGCCAGCAGTTTCTACTCCGGGCCCCGGAGCGGCTACACCTTC
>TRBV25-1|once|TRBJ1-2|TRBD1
CASSGTGNYGYTF
TGTGCCAGCAGCGGGACAGGGAACTATGGCTACACCTTC
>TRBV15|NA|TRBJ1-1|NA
CASSPTGYGTEAFF
TGTGCCAGCAGCCCCACGGGGTATGGCACTGAAGCTTTCTTT
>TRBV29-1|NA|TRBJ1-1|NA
CSVVIQRSNTEAFF
TGCAGCGTGGTTATACAGAGGAGCAACACTGAAGCTTTCTTT
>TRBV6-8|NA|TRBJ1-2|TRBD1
CASSLYFTGVGTNYGYTF
TGTGCCAGCAGCCTTTACTTCACAGGGGTTGGGACTAACTATGGCTACACCTTC
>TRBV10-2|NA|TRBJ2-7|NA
CASSVGRGVPEQYF
TGCGCCAGCAGTGTTGGACGAGGGGTCCCCGAGCAGTACTTC
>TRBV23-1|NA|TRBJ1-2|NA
CASSQGHAYGYTF
TGCGCCAGCAGCCAAGGACATGCCTATGGCTACACCTTC
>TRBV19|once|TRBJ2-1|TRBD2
CASSQGAGGLSLYNEQFF
TGTGCCAGTAGCCAGGGAGCGGGGGGTCTTTCGCTCTACAATGAGCAGTTCTTC
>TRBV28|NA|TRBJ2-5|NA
CASSYPGTPNQETQYF
TGTGCCAGCAGTTACCCAGGGACGCCCAACCAAGAGACCCAGTACTTC
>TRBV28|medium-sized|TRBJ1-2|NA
CASSSTNYGYTF
TGTGCCAGCAGTAGTACTAACTATGGCTACACCTTC
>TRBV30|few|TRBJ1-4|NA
CAWSVSEKLFF
TGTGCCTGGAGTGTAAGCGAAAAACTGTTTTTT
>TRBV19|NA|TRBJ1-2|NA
CASSTPAFGYTF
TGTGCCAGTAGTACCCCCGCGTTTGGCTACACCTTC
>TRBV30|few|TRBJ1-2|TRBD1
CAWTSTGGSYGYTF
TGTGCCTGGACCTCGACAGGGGGCTCATACGGCTACACCTTC
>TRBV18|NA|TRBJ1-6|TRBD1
CASSADRAPSPLHF
TGTGCCAGCTCAGCCGACAGGGCACCTTCACCCCTCCACTTT
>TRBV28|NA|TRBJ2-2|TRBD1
CASSFNRGIVGELFF
TGTGCCAGCAGTTTTAACAGGGGGATTGTCGGGGAGCTGTTTTTT
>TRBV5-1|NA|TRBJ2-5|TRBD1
CASSLGTGQETQYF
TGCGCCAGCAGCTTGGGGACAGGCCAAGAGACCCAGTACTTC
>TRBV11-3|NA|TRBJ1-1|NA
CASSLEAGWTEAFF
TGTGCCAGCAGCTTGGAGGCAGGGTGGACTGAAGCTTTCTTT
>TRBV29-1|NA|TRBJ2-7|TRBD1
CSIWTGNSYEQYF
TGCAGCATTTGGACAGGGAACTCCTACGAGCAGTACTTC
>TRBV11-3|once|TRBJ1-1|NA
CASSPSLLRTEAFF
TGTGCCAGCAGCCCAAGTCTACTCCGCACTGAAGCTTTCTTT
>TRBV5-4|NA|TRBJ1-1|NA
CASSLVLDTEAFF
TGTGCCAGCAGCTTAGTTCTGGACACTGAAGCTTTCTTT
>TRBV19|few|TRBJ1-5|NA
CASKRGINQPQHF
TGTGCCAGTAAAAGAGGGATCAATCAGCCCCAGCATTTT
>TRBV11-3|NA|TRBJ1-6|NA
CASSPDGREYSPLHF
TGTGCCAGCAGCCCGGACGGACGGGAATATTCACCCCTCCACTTT
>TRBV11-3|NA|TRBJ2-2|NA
CASSLMFGGDTGELFF
TGTGCCAGCAGCTTAATGTTCGGGGGCGACACCGGGGAGCTGTTTTTT
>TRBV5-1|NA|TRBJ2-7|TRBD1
CASSLRTGGVISYEQYF
TGCGCCAGCAGCTTAAGGACAGGGGGCGTAATCTCCTACGAGCAGTACTTC
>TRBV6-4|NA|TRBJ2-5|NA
CAISKFERKDGETQYF
TGTGCCATCAGCAAGTTCGAGCGTAAGGACGGGGAGACCCAGTACTTC
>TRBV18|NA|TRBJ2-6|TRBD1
CASSPLPGRGQANVLTF
TGTGCCAGCTCACCACTTCCCGGCAGGGGGCAGGCCAACGTCCTGACTTTC
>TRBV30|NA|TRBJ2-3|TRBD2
CAWSVLPTSGATDTQYF
TGTGCCTGGAGTGTACTCCCGACTAGCGGAGCTACAGATACGCAGTATTTT